The rows below give T cell receptor beta chains drawn from one sample of a study of blood T cell repertoires in COVID-19. Method: immunoSEQ multiplex PCR; TCRdb's copy keeps in-frame clones and lacks some. Here the sample spans around 450,000 clones, about 90% being singletons. Sequencing used PBMCs or T cells enriched from blood (not recorded which). The source is a man younger than 30 who had recovered from COVID-19. Both conserved end residues are part of each CDR3. The D gene is left open where the match is weak. Only part of the rows carry a size: once, few, many, or a class if the clone is expanded.

>NA|15|TRBV7-6|NA|TRBJ2-1
TGTGCCAGCAGCTTAGAAGCGGGTCCTTGGGGTGAGCAGTTCTTC
CASSLEAGPWGEQFF
>NA|13|TRBV12-3/TRBV12-4|NA|TRBJ1-1
TGTGCCAGCAGCCCCGACAGGAGCACTGAAGCTTTCTTT
CASSPDRSTEAFF
>NA|16|TRBV24-1|NA|TRBJ2-3
TGTGCCACCAGTGATTTTGGGTACGCGGCGAGTGATACGCAGTATTTT
CATSDFGYAASDTQYF
>NA|16|TRBV11-2|TRBD2|TRBJ2-2
TGTGCCAGCAGCTTTTGGACTAGCGGGAACACCGGGGAGCTGTTTTTT
CASSFWTSGNTGELFF
>once|15|TRBV6-5|NA|TRBJ1-6
TGTGCCAGCATGCGGGACGGGTCCTATAATTCACCCCTCCACTTT
CASMRDGSYNSPLHF
>NA|15|TRBV2|NA|TRBJ2-2
TGTGCCAGCAGTGTTATAGGGGAGAACACCGGGGAGCTGTTTTTT
CASSVIGENTGELFF
>NA|16|TRBV15|NA|TRBJ2-3
TGTGCCACCAGCAGGCCAGCGGGCCCTAGCACAGATACGCAGTATTTT
CATSRPAGPSTDTQYF
>NA|15|TRBV27|TRBD2|TRBJ2-1
TGTGCCAGCAGTTTAGGGCTAGCGGAGTACAATGAGCAGTTCTTC
CASSLGLAEYNEQFF
>NA|16|TRBV7-9|TRBD2|TRBJ2-2
TGTGCCAGCAGCTTTAGCGGGGGACCGAACACCGGGGAGCTGTTTTTT
CASSFSGGPNTGELFF
>NA|15|TRBV5-1|NA|TRBJ1-1
TGCGCCAGCAGCTCCCGACGGGGAGCGGTCACTGAAGCTTTCTTT
CASSSRRGAVTEAFF
>NA|15|TRBV7-9|TRBD1|TRBJ2-1
TGTGCCAGCAGCCCAACAGGGGGCCCCTACAATGAGCAGTTCTTC
CASSPTGGPYNEQFF
>once|15|TRBV5-5|TRBD1|TRBJ2-7
TGTGCCAGCAGCTTGGTTCCGGGACAGAACTACGAGCAGTACTTC
CASSLVPGQNYEQYF
>NA|12|TRBV28|NA|TRBJ2-5
TGTGCCAGCACCGGGATTGGGGAGACCCAGTACTTC
CASTGIGETQYF
>NA|13|TRBV14|NA|TRBJ1-2
TGTGCCAGCAGCCAACAGGGGTACTATGGCTACACCTTC
CASSQQGYYGYTF
>NA|16|TRBV7-6|NA|TRBJ1-2
TGTGCCAGCAGCTCTGCTAGTTCGTATGCTAACTATGGCTACACCTTC
CASSSASSYANYGYTF
>NA|13|TRBV27|NA|TRBJ1-6
TGTGCCAGCAGTTTGGGACGGAGGGATTCCCTCCACTTT
CASSLGRRDSLHF
>NA|14|TRBV5-8|NA|TRBJ1-1
TGTGCCAGCAGAAAGCGGACAGCGAACACTGAAGCTTTCTTT
CASRKRTANTEAFF
>NA|15|TRBV11-2|NA|TRBJ2-7
TGTGCCAGCAGCGCGGGACCGACGAGCTCCTACGAGCAGTACTTC
CASSAGPTSSYEQYF
>once|14|TRBV15|NA|TRBJ2-2
TGTGCCACCAATCGGGACTCGAACACCGGGGAGCTGTTTTTT
CATNRDSNTGELFF
>NA|10|TRBV6-5|NA|TRBJ1-2
TGTGGTTCAGGCAATTATGGCTACACCTTC
CGSGNYGYTF
>NA|14|TRBV28|TRBD2|TRBJ2-7
TGTGCCAGCATTCCGGGACTAGCTACCCACGAGCAGTACTTC
CASIPGLATHEQYF
>NA|11|TRBV6-5|NA|TRBJ2-2
TGTGCCAGCAGTTCCGAGGGGGAGCTGTTTTTT
CASSSEGELFF
>NA|14|TRBV28|NA|TRBJ1-5
TGTGCCAGCTTCCAGGGTTTAGGCAATCAGCCCCAGCATTTT
CASFQGLGNQPQHF
>NA|16|TRBV14|TRBD2|TRBJ2-3
TGTGCCAGCAGCCAAGTGTCGGCGGGGGGCACAGATACGCAGTATTTT
CASSQVSAGGTDTQYF
>NA|14|TRBV2|NA|TRBJ2-5
TGTGCCAGCAGTGACGGTATCCTCCAAGAGACCCAGTACTTC
CASSDGILQETQYF
>NA|14|TRBV9|NA|TRBJ1-1
TGTGCCAGCAGCCCCCGCCGGGTGAACACTGAAGCTTTCTTT
CASSPRRVNTEAFF
>NA|12|TRBV28|NA|TRBJ2-7
TGTGCCAGCAGGTCCGGGGTCTACGAGCAGTACTTC
CASRSGVYEQYF
>NA|15|TRBV6-5|TRBD1|TRBJ2-1
TGTGCCAGCAGTCGACAGGGGAGCTCCTACAATGAGCAGTTCTTC
CASSRQGSSYNEQFF
>NA|14|TRBV27|TRBD2|TRBJ2-1
TGTGCCAGCAGTCGGACTAGCGGGGGAAGGGAGCAGTTCTTC
CASSRTSGGREQFF
>NA|14|TRBV15|NA|TRBJ1-4
TGTGCCACCAGCTCCGGGGTCCGAAATGAAAAACTGTTTTTT
CATSSGVRNEKLFF
>NA|14|TRBV30|TRBD1|TRBJ1-5
TGTGCCTGGAGTACAGGGGGGCCGAATCAGCCCCAGCATTTT
CAWSTGGPNQPQHF
>NA|16|TRBV2|NA|TRBJ1-6
TGTGCCAGCAGTGAAAACTGGGCAGTATCGAATTCACCCCTCCACTTT
CASSENWAVSNSPLHF
>NA|14|TRBV7-2|NA|TRBJ1-1
TGTGCCAGCAGCTTAGTACGGGGTTACCCTAAAGCTTTCTTT
CASSLVRGYPKAFF
>few|14|TRBV4-1|NA|TRBJ1-1
TGCGCCAGCAGCCCCCAGCGGGGGGGCTCTGAAGCTTTCTTT
CASSPQRGGSEAFF
>NA|14|TRBV6-5|NA|TRBJ2-1
TGTGCCAGCAGGGACGGCTCGCGGGATTTCAGGCAGTTCTTC
CASRDGSRDFRQFF
>NA|16|TRBV2|TRBD2|TRBJ2-7
TGTGCCAGCAGTGGTCTTCCTAGCGGTGCTGCCTACGAGCAGTACTTC
CASSGLPSGAAYEQYF